This is a list of T cell receptor beta chains from one sample in a study of T-cell reconstitution after alpha-beta-depleted transplantation in children. TCRdb redid the calling of the PCR reads with MiXCR, one entry per CDR3 protein. In the table there are about half a million distinct CDR3 sequences, approximately 12% of which are singletons. The specimen was PBMCs from the stem cell graft donor, collected from the stem cell graft. Source of these receptors: a human donor who donated a stem cell graft to a child with combined immunodeficiency. The CDR3 runs from the conserved cysteine through the conserved F or W. A D gene is named only where the DNA matches it firmly. Clone size is not always given. Where it is, it says once, few, many or a class for expanded clones.

d_call: TRBD2
j_call: TRBJ2-1
v_call: TRBV6-4
clone_size: few
cdr3_aa: CASSDSSGGALDEQFF
cdr3_nt: TGTGCCAGCAGTGACTCTAGCGGGGGGGCCTTGGATGAGCAGTTCTTC

d_call: TRBD2
j_call: TRBJ2-3
v_call: TRBV7-2
clone_size: .
cdr3_aa: CASSTSGGAGDTQYF
cdr3_nt: TGTGCCAGCAGCACTAGCGGGGGTGCAGGAGATACGCAGTATTTT

d_call: .
j_call: TRBJ2-1
v_call: TRBV3-1
clone_size: .
cdr3_aa: CASSQDRLANNEQFF
cdr3_nt: TGTGCCAGCAGCCAAGACAGGCTAGCGAATAATGAGCAGTTCTTC

d_call: TRBD2
j_call: TRBJ2-1
v_call: TRBV19
clone_size: .
cdr3_aa: CATRLAGFNEQFF
cdr3_nt: TGTGCCACTAGACTAGCGGGATTCAATGAGCAGTTCTTC

d_call: .
j_call: TRBJ2-1
v_call: TRBV12-3/TRBV12-4
clone_size: many
cdr3_aa: CASRYNEQFF
cdr3_nt: TGTGCCAGTAGATACAATGAGCAGTTCTTC

d_call: .
j_call: TRBJ2-7
v_call: TRBV5-8
clone_size: few
cdr3_aa: CASSLGMELYEQYF
cdr3_nt: TGTGCCAGCAGCTTGGGGATGGAACTCTACGAGCAGTACTTC

d_call: .
j_call: TRBJ1-1
v_call: TRBV12-3/TRBV12-4
clone_size: many
cdr3_aa: CASSWGGFSEAFF
cdr3_nt: TGTGCCAGCAGTTGGGGAGGGTTCAGTGAAGCTTTCTTT

d_call: .
j_call: TRBJ1-4
v_call: TRBV30
clone_size: .
cdr3_aa: CAWSVGEKLFF
cdr3_nt: TGTGCCTGGAGTGTAGGGGAAAAACTGTTTTTT

d_call: TRBD2
j_call: TRBJ2-7
v_call: TRBV27
clone_size: .
cdr3_aa: CASSLSIQREFHEQYF
cdr3_nt: TGTGCCAGCAGTTTATCGATCCAGCGGGAGTTTCACGAGCAGTACTTC

d_call: .
j_call: TRBJ2-1
v_call: TRBV9
clone_size: few
cdr3_aa: CASSAPGTNNEQFF
cdr3_nt: TGTGCCAGCAGCGCGCCCGGGACAAACAATGAGCAGTTCTTC

d_call: .
j_call: TRBJ2-3
v_call: TRBV7-2
clone_size: .
cdr3_aa: CASSFQSGTDTQYF
cdr3_nt: TGTGCCAGCAGCTTTCAAAGCGGGACAGATACGCAGTATTTT

d_call: .
j_call: TRBJ2-2
v_call: TRBV6-4
clone_size: medium-sized
cdr3_aa: CASSDSSTGELFF
cdr3_nt: TGTGCCAGCAGTGACTCTAGCACCGGGGAGCTGTTTTTT

d_call: .
j_call: TRBJ2-1
v_call: TRBV7-6
clone_size: .
cdr3_aa: CASSLVRVGGNEQFF
cdr3_nt: TGTGCCAGCAGCTTAGTTCGGGTGGGAGGCAATGAGCAGTTCTTC

d_call: .
j_call: TRBJ2-3
v_call: TRBV29-1
clone_size: few
cdr3_aa: CSVRWGGADTQYF
cdr3_nt: TGCAGCGTTAGGTGGGGGGGCGCAGATACGCAGTATTTT

d_call: TRBD2
j_call: TRBJ2-1
v_call: TRBV20-1
clone_size: .
cdr3_aa: CSARREAVAGGNEQFF
cdr3_nt: TGCAGTGCCCGTAGAGAGGCGGTAGCGGGAGGTAATGAGCAGTTCTTC

d_call: .
j_call: TRBJ2-2
v_call: TRBV10-3
clone_size: many
cdr3_aa: CAISGLTGNTGELFF
cdr3_nt: TGTGCCATCAGTGGACTGACAGGGAACACCGGGGAGCTGTTTTTT

d_call: TRBD1
j_call: TRBJ2-5
v_call: TRBV10-3
clone_size: many
cdr3_aa: CAISPTGRLETQYF
cdr3_nt: TGTGCCATCAGTCCGACAGGGCGGTTGGAGACCCAGTACTTC

d_call: TRBD1
j_call: TRBJ1-1
v_call: TRBV4-3
clone_size: few
cdr3_aa: CASSQGTGANTEAFF
cdr3_nt: TGCGCCAGCAGCCAAGGGACAGGAGCTAACACTGAAGCTTTCTTT

d_call: TRBD2
j_call: TRBJ2-7
v_call: TRBV7-2
clone_size: many
cdr3_aa: CASSPQGLAGYEQYF
cdr3_nt: TGTGCCAGCAGCCCACAAGGGCTAGCGGGGTACGAGCAGTACTTC

d_call: TRBD1
j_call: TRBJ2-7
v_call: TRBV28
clone_size: .
cdr3_aa: CASIVGTGHYEQYF
cdr3_nt: TGTGCCAGCATCGTGGGGACAGGGCACTACGAGCAGTACTTC

d_call: .
j_call: TRBJ1-2
v_call: TRBV4-3
clone_size: few
cdr3_aa: CASSQLPPVGSANYGYTF
cdr3_nt: TGCGCCAGCAGCCAACTCCCACCCGTGGGGTCGGCTAACTATGGCTACACCTTC

d_call: .
j_call: TRBJ2-7
v_call: TRBV6-2/TRBV6-3
clone_size: .
cdr3_aa: CASREVLYEQYF
cdr3_nt: TGTGCCAGCAGAGAGGTCCTCTACGAGCAGTACTTC

d_call: .
j_call: TRBJ1-5
v_call: TRBV28
clone_size: few
cdr3_aa: CASSLVGVQPQHF
cdr3_nt: TGTGCCAGCAGTTTAGTCGGGGTTCAGCCCCAGCATTTT

d_call: .
j_call: TRBJ2-2
v_call: TRBV6-2/TRBV6-3
clone_size: few
cdr3_aa: CASSYSLGVGELFF
cdr3_nt: TGTGCCAGCAGTTACTCGTTGGGGGTCGGGGAGCTGTTTTTT

d_call: .
j_call: TRBJ2-1
v_call: TRBV4-3
clone_size: .
cdr3_aa: CASSPSTGGVYNEQFF
cdr3_nt: TGCGCCAGCAGCCCCAGTACAGGGGGGGTATACAATGAGCAGTTCTTC

d_call: TRBD1
j_call: TRBJ1-3
v_call: TRBV2
clone_size: few
cdr3_aa: CASSGDRGLVFSSGNTIYF
cdr3_nt: TGTGCCAGCAGTGGAGACAGGGGGCTCGTCTTCAGTTCTGGAAACACCATATATTTT

d_call: .
j_call: TRBJ1-2
v_call: TRBV6-2/TRBV6-3
clone_size: .
cdr3_aa: CASSYRVDYGYTF
cdr3_nt: TGTGCCAGCAGTTACAGGGTGGACTATGGCTACACCTTC

d_call: .
j_call: TRBJ2-1
v_call: TRBV27
clone_size: few
cdr3_aa: CASSSGISNEQFF
cdr3_nt: TGTGCCAGCAGTTCAGGGATCTCCAATGAGCAGTTCTTC